The rows below give T cell receptor beta chains drawn from one sample of a study of response to subunit inactivated influenza vaccine. TCRdb independently ran MiXCR on the RT-PCR reads; one entry per CDR3 protein. The data show some 570,000 distinct CDR3 sequences, roughly 10% seen once. The same specimen was also included in a second study, on T cells expressing NK-cell markers.

The sequences come from PBMCs from blood, collected on the day of vaccination. The receptors were gathered from a man between 50 and 59 years old who received an inactivated influenza vaccine. CDR3s include the opening cysteine and the closing phenylalanine or tryptophan. Not all rows give a size; the values are once, few, many and, for expanded clones, a class.

>few|TRBV7-2|TRBJ2-3
CATQLGQGADTQYF
>few|TRBV5-1|TRBJ2-1
CASSPGLARLDEQFF
>few|TRBV30|TRBJ2-7
CAWSLSGKGEQYF
>NA|TRBV20-1|TRBJ2-3
CSASGGGADTQYF
>few|TRBV6-2/TRBV6-3|TRBJ1-4
CASRDGQEDEKLFF
>NA|TRBV12-3/TRBV12-4|TRBJ2-7
CASSPDSGRPIF
>many|TRBV29-1|TRBJ2-1
CSVADGVRGSYNEQFF
>few|TRBV12-3/TRBV12-4|TRBJ1-3
CASSLFGNTIYF
>few|TRBV18|TRBJ2-3
CGSGRRRTDTQYF
>few|TRBV20-1|TRBJ1-5
CSCRQSGSNQPQHF
>NA|TRBV5-1|TRBJ1-6
CASSPTGTGHSPLHF
>few|TRBV10-3|TRBJ1-5
CAISIQGGNQPQHF
>NA|TRBV7-9|TRBJ2-1
CASSFRDANNEQFF
>few|TRBV19|TRBJ1-1
CASSGLWTEAFF
>NA|TRBV5-1|TRBJ1-2
CASSWKDGGGYTF
>few|TRBV5-1|TRBJ1-4
CASSPSPGQSGEKLFF
>few|TRBV18|TRBJ2-1
CASSPPGQTRGEQFF
>NA|TRBV12-3/TRBV12-4|TRBJ1-2
CASSLVGDYTF
>few|TRBV6-2/TRBV6-3|TRBJ2-7
CASSNQPGHDRQYF
>NA|TRBV9|TRBJ2-1
CASSPRGQRDVNEQFF
>NA|TRBV18|TRBJ2-2
CASSPLSFTGELFF
>NA|TRBV28|TRBJ2-2
CASSHYRGPDGELFF
>few|TRBV11-2|TRBJ2-7
CASSLELGYEQYF
>few|TRBV29-1|TRBJ2-5
CSVGPSGRSAETQYF
>NA|TRBV19|TRBJ2-1
CASSGGPYNEQFF
>NA|TRBV20-1|TRBJ2-1
CSARKGRGMNSYNELFF
>many|TRBV2|TRBJ2-1
CTCCFGPVGGRIPYNEQFF
>few|TRBV11-2|TRBJ2-1
CASSPGDEAKLSYNEQFF
>NA|TRBV5-6|TRBJ2-1
CASSLVDGRFEQFF
>many|TRBV5-1|TRBJ1-1
CASSTGPGGNTEAFF
>NA|TRBV5-1|TRBJ2-4
CASSLPGHKNIQYF
>few|TRBV20-1|TRBJ2-7
CSALRGSTYEQYF
>few|TRBV10-3|TRBJ2-7
CAIGSRKDEQYF
>NA|TRBV20-1|TRBJ1-6
CSARDWGGHSVSPLHF
>NA|TRBV3-1|TRBJ2-5
CASSQVVQGKTQYF
>NA|TRBV29-1|TRBJ2-7
CSVAAGRYYEQYF
>few|TRBV9|TRBJ1-6
CASSVGLRGPNNSPLHF
>few|TRBV20-1|TRBJ2-1
CSANRGRAGNEQFF
>few|TRBV12-3/TRBV12-4|TRBJ1-2
CASSTGIYGYTF
>many|TRBV9|TRBJ1-1
CASSAPTGFTEAFF
>NA|TRBV15|TRBJ1-2
CATSSRDRAVGYTF
>few|TRBV3-1|TRBJ1-3
CASSQETGMGNTIYF
>NA|TRBV11-3|TRBJ2-7
CASSLAYAGTYEQYF
>few|TRBV11-1|TRBJ2-1
CASSPSGTRRSSYNEQFF
>few|TRBV12-3/TRBV12-4|TRBJ2-5
CASSSLTGRTQYF
>NA|TRBV12-3/TRBV12-4|TRBJ2-7
CASSPPLGGEQYF
>many|TRBV20-1|TRBJ1-1
CSASAGTGGTEAFF
>few|TRBV2|TRBJ2-1
CASIRQGAEQFF
>few|TRBV12-3/TRBV12-4|TRBJ2-5
CASRPNREETQYF
>NA|TRBV9|TRBJ2-3
CASSVGNSGSHYTDTQYF
>many|TRBV12-3/TRBV12-4|TRBJ2-3
CASRPGTDTQYF
>few|TRBV11-2|TRBJ2-6
CASSLVSGRVSGANVLTF
>few|TRBV18|TRBJ1-1
CASSPPGGLNTEAFF
>few|TRBV5-1|TRBJ2-5
CASSSYPGQKETQYF
>many|TRBV6-5|TRBJ2-7
CASSYSRDRGYEQYF
>few|TRBV20-1|TRBJ2-3
CSARAGGSDTQYF
>few|TRBV7-9|TRBJ2-1
CASSHRDSRLGEQFF